The 2 T cell receptor beta chains in this list originate from one sample, sequenced in a study of identical twins. In TCRdb, the 5' RACE reads were re-called with MiXCR into one record per CDR3 protein. This sample has around 280,000 distinct CDR3 sequences, with roughly 8.6% found just once. These data also featured in a second study, about yellow fever vaccine responses in identical twins.

The sample comprised memory (CD45RO+) T cells sorted from blood. The receptor source for this set is a woman younger than 30 in good health.

This clonotype was counted a few times. The V gene is TRBV20-1, the J gene TRBJ2-1; D is tentatively TRBD1 or TRBD2 (5 bases each). Looked up from germline, CDR1 is DFQATT and CDR2 is SNEGSKA (reference sequence). V was pared by 1 base and J by 0 bases, with 7 bases between. CDR3 length equals 14 residues. CDR3 coding DNA: TGCAGTGCTAGAGCGGGGCGCTCCTACAATGAGCAGTTCTTC. It yields the protein CSARAGRSYNEQFF.

This clonotype came up many times. J is TRBJ2-4 and V is TRBV5-1; no reliable D call. The CDR3 loop spans 16 amino acids. The germline CDR1 and CDR2 sequences are SGHRS and YFSETQ. Between the trimmed V and J ends, which lost 4 bases and 0 bases, there was a span of 14 bases. The CDR3 bases are TGCGCCAGCAGCCGGACGGTGGAACTAGCCAAAAACATTCAGTACTTC. Its protein is CASSRTVELAKNIQYF.